The rows below give T cell receptor beta chains drawn from one sample of a study of shared clonotypes between healthy human individuals. The assay was immunoSEQ multiplex PCR, and TCRdb's table has in-frame clones only and misses some. The sample carries about 480,000 clones, 60% to 85% recorded once. The source material was PBMCs. The receptor source for this set is a woman in her thirties or forties in good health. Some clones in this sample may be carry-over from other donors' samples. The CDR3 runs from the conserved cysteine through the conserved F or W. The D gene is left open where the match is weak. Clone sizes are given selectively: once, few, many, or a class where the clone is expanded.

TRBV7-2	TRBJ2-1	-	13	-	TGTGCCAGCAGCTTAGATCCGAAGAATGAGCAGTTCTTC	CASSLDPKNEQFF
TRBV11-3	TRBJ2-3	-	15	-	TGTGCCAGCAGCCGCCGGACAAGTAGCACAGATACGCAGTATTTT	CASSRRTSSTDTQYF
TRBV29-1	TRBJ2-7	-	15	TRBD1	TGCAGCGTCCGTTTATATTCCAGGGGGTCCTACGAGCAGTACTTC	CSVRLYSRGSYEQYF
TRBV7-2	TRBJ1-1	once	16	-	TGTGCCAGCAGCTTGCACACAGGGCGGATGAACACTGAAGCTTTCTTT	CASSLHTGRMNTEAFF
TRBV29-1	TRBJ1-2	once	11	-	TGCAGCGTTGCAGGTTCCTATGGCTACACCTTC	CSVAGSYGYTF
TRBV7-9	TRBJ2-1	once	15	-	TGTGCCAGCAGCCCACCCGGGGGTGGTAGCAATGAGCAGTTCTTC	CASSPPGGGSNEQFF
TRBV30	TRBJ1-2	few	12	-	TGTGCCTGGAGTGTGTGGGAGCATGGCTACACCTTC	CAWSVWEHGYTF
TRBV4-2	TRBJ2-7	-	16	TRBD2	TGTGCCAGCAGCCAAGATAGGGTAGCGGGAGGGCCCGAGCAGTACTTC	CASSQDRVAGGPEQYF
TRBV18	TRBJ2-3	-	14	TRBD2	TGTGCCAGCTCAGGCCTAGCGGGAGCAGATACGCAGTATTTT	CASSGLAGADTQYF
TRBV7-2	TRBJ2-5	-	14	-	TGTGCCAGCAGCTTAAGCAGGGCCCAAGAGACCCAGTACTTC	CASSLSRAQETQYF
TRBV5-1	TRBJ2-2	-	17	TRBD2	TGCGCCAGCAATATCCGTACGGGAGGGCCTGAGGCCGGGGAGCTGTTTTTT	CASNIRTGGPEAGELFF
TRBV6-5	TRBJ2-6	-	15	TRBD1	TGTGCCAGCAGATGGGACAGTTCCGGGGCCAACGTCCTGACTTTC	CASRWDSSGANVLTF
TRBV27	TRBJ2-7	few	14	-	TGTGCCAGCAGTTCGAAGCCGGGGCCCTACGAGCAGTACTTC	CASSSKPGPYEQYF
TRBV9	TRBJ2-1	-	17	TRBD2	TGTGCCAGCAGCGTAGGGGGCCTAGCGGGAGTTTTCAATGAGCAGTTCTTC	CASSVGGLAGVFNEQFF
TRBV5-1	TRBJ1-1	-	18	-	TGCGCCAGCAGCAAACGTCTTGGTCGGGGGGCACGGGACACTGAAGCTTTCTTT	CASSKRLGRGARDTEAFF
TRBV29-1	TRBJ2-1	-	12	-	TGCAGCGGGGGGAGGAAAGACCTTGAGCAGTTCTTC	CSGGRKDLEQFF